This T cell receptor beta chain was captured in a study of T cells after yellow fever vaccination. TCRdb reanalysed the 5' RACE reads using MiXCR and keeps one entry per CDR3 protein. The sample includes around 350,000 distinct CDR3 sequences, around 10% of them seen just once. The trim removed 4 bases at V and 6 bases at J, leaving 6 bases unmatched. CDR1 and CDR2 from the germline V gene are MNHNS and SASEGT. CDR3 length equals 15 residues. The source was PBMCs, collected on the day of the first yellow fever vaccination. The receptor's source is a man between 18 and 35 years old who received the YFV17D yellow fever vaccine. The chain combines TRBV6-1 with TRBJ1-6; 7 nucleotides match TRBD1. The CDR3 DNA sequence: TGTGCCAGCAGTGCTCCGGGACAGCCTAATTCACCCCTCCACTTT. It translates to CASSAPGQPNSPLHF.